Given below is one T cell receptor (beta chain) in context. The source of the sample is a study of patients and donors after allogeneic stem cell transplantation. TCRdb re-called the RT-PCR reads through MiXCR, storing one row per CDR3 protein. The top ten clones hold under 6.5% of a sample with some 960,000 distinct CDR3 sequences, approximately 19% of them seen once. CDR1 is SGDLS and CDR2 is YYNGEE in the germline V gene. J lost 6 bases, V lost 1 base, and 11 bases had no gene match. This CDR3 has 16 residues. The source of this sequence is a human donor who was either an allogeneic HSCT recipient or a stem cell or donor lymphocyte infusion donor (not recorded which). It is not recorded whose cells these are; they may come from a transplant donor. The chain uses TRBV9 and TRBJ1-2; TRBD1 agrees at 8 bases. Sequencing was performed on blood, either unsorted or a sorted T cell fraction (not recorded which). The CDR3 sequence is CASSVLAGTGPHGYTF. In DNA form, the CDR3 reads TGTGCCAGCAGCGTACTAGCGGGGACAGGACCACATGGCTACACCTTC. Full variable domain (missing parts from reference TRBV9 and TRBJ1-2): DSGVTQTPKHLITATGQRVTLRCSPRSGDLSVYWYQQSLDQGLQFLIQYYNGEERAKGNILERFSAQQFPDLHSELNLSSLELGDSALYFCASSVLAGTGPHGYTFGSGTRLTVV.